This T cell receptor (beta chain) was recovered during a study of cytomegalovirus exposure and HLA in healthy donors. Study-wide points: When a later analysis was performed, an Asian-associated ancestry cluster reportedly had fewer N-insertions than the roughly 640-donor mean. Earlier findings revealed that most TCR beta V segments proved productive either about 90% or about 30% of the time. In vitro checks showed that a few CMV-associated chains really do target CMV antigens.

A remark on this clone: The antigen is not known.

Each of the donors was a healthy bone marrow donor. This CDR3 is built from 12 residues. The V gene lost 4 bases and the J gene lost 7 bases, with 8 bases spanning the gap. CDR1 and CDR2 from the germline V gene are SGHVS and FNYEAQ. The PCR employed 60 Vbeta primers together with 13 Jbeta primers. Produced via immunoSEQ multiplex PCR; TCRdb's table is partial and in-frame only. The sample gives a few hundred thousand clones, roughly 83% of which show up once; 1.4% is in the top ten. This sequence was found in a girl under 18 in good health and CMV-seronegative. The rearrangement uses TRBV7-6 and TRBJ2-1, with D possibly TRBD1 on 7 matching bases. Sequencing was performed on PBMCs. The DNA for the CDR3 is TGTGCCAGCAGCTCAGGGGGGAATGAGCAGTTCTTC. Protein product: CASSSGGNEQFF.